Listed below are T cell receptor beta chains from one sample, sequenced in a study of molecular identifiers for immune sequencing clone quantification. One entry per CDR3 protein, called by TCRdb with MiXCR from the PCR reads. Here the sample spans approximately 630,000 distinct CDR3 sequences, about 25% being singletons. Source material: naive CD8+ T cells from blood, with Jurkat cell RNA spiked in. The receptor source for this set is a human donor in good health. Some libraries in this study had Jurkat cell RNA spiked in. The CDR3 runs from the conserved cysteine through the conserved F or W. The D gene is left open where the match is weak. Clone sizes are given selectively: once, few, many, or a class where the clone is expanded.

v_call	cdr3_length	clone_size	d_call	j_call	cdr3_aa	cdr3_nt
TRBV24-1	11	few	TRBD1	TRBJ2-1	CATSVQGDKFF	TGTGCCACCAGTGTACAGGGGGATAAGTTCTTC
TRBV19	13	few	.	TRBJ2-2	CATYQVGTGELFF	TGTGCCACCTATCAGGTGGGGACCGGGGAGCTGTTTTTT
TRBV7-9	17	few	TRBD1	TRBJ2-5	CASSLVNRGYLGGTQYF	TGTGCCAGCAGCTTAGTCAACAGGGGGTACCTAGGTGGGACCCAGTACTTC
TRBV3-1	16	.	TRBD2	TRBJ2-7	CASSQERGLAGDEQYF	TGTGCCAGCAGCCAAGAAAGGGGACTAGCGGGGGACGAGCAGTACTTC
TRBV4-1	13	many	.	TRBJ1-1	CASSPETETEAFF	TGCGCCAGCAGCCCGGAGACCGAGACTGAAGCTTTCTTT
TRBV7-9	16	few	.	TRBJ2-7	CASSPPGGRGFNEQYF	TGTGCCAGCAGCCCCCCCGGGGGTAGGGGATTTAACGAGCAGTACTTC
TRBV20-1	15	few	TRBD2	TRBJ2-7	CSASSSGGARSEQYF	TGCAGTGCGTCCTCTAGCGGGGGGGCCCGGAGCGAGCAGTACTTC
TRBV19	15	few	TRBD2	TRBJ2-1	CASSIASRGKGEQFF	TGTGCCAGTAGTATAGCTTCGCGGGGGAAAGGTGAGCAGTTCTTC
TRBV4-2	15	.	.	TRBJ2-5	CASSQDPVARETQYF	TGTGCCAGCAGCCAAGACCCAGTTGCGCGAGAGACCCAGTACTTC
TRBV20-1	15	once	.	TRBJ1-3	CSAPLWGLSGNTIYF	TGCAGTGCTCCCCTCTGGGGACTCTCTGGAAACACCATATATTTT
TRBV7-6	18	.	.	TRBJ1-1	CASRITAGQHHQNTEASF	TGTGCCAGCAGGATCACGGCAGGGCAACACCACCAGAACACTGAAGCTTCCTTT
TRBV10-3	15	few	.	TRBJ2-5	CAISESAGLAETQYF	TGTGCCATCAGTGAGTCGGCCGGGTTAGCAGAGACCCAGTACTTC
TRBV6-2/TRBV6-3	16	.	TRBD2	TRBJ2-1	CASSATTSGARNEQFF	TGTGCCAGCAGCGCTACAACTAGCGGGGCCCGGAATGAGCAGTTCTTC
TRBV12-3/TRBV12-4	15	.	TRBD2	TRBJ2-2	CASGLRRERGGELFF	TGTGCCAGCGGTTTAAGGCGGGAGCGGGGCGGGGAGCTGTTTTTT
TRBV29-1	13	.	.	TRBJ2-5	CSVEHPRAGFYHF	TGCAGCGTGGAACATCCCAGGGCAGGTTTTTATCACTTC
TRBV27	17	many	TRBD1	TRBJ1-6	CASSFYFSDREISPLHF	TGTGCCAGCAGTTTTTACTTCTCGGACAGGGAAATTTCACCCCTCCACTTT
TRBV7-9	15	.	.	TRBJ2-7	CASSLAAALESEQYF	TGTGCCAGCAGCTTAGCAGCGGCGCTGGAGTCCGAGCAGTACTTC
TRBV10-3	14	.	.	TRBJ2-7	CAISEPNRFYEQYF	TGTGCCATCAGTGAGCCGAACCGTTTCTACGAGCAGTACTTC
TRBV5-4	15	.	.	TRBJ2-5	CASSSIAEPQETQYF	TGTGCCAGCAGCTCCATAGCGGAGCCTCAAGAGACCCAGTACTTC
TRBV27	12	.	.	TRBJ1-1	CASSSTGNEAFF	TGTGCCAGCAGTTCGACGGGGAATGAAGCTTTCTTT
TRBV28	13	.	.	TRBJ1-1	CASRRATNTEAFF	TGTGCCAGCAGGCGGGCCACGAACACTGAAGCTTTCTTT
TRBV28	15	many	TRBD1	TRBJ1-2	CASSPNPTGVGGYTF	TGTGCCAGCAGTCCCAATCCGACAGGGGTAGGCGGCTACACCTTC
TRBV20-1	15	.	.	TRBJ2-3	CSARDLGGRADTQYF	TGCAGTGCTAGAGATCTAGGTGGTCGTGCAGATACGCAGTATTTT
TRBV16	16	many	.	TRBJ1-5	CASSQSWGNSNQPQHF	TGTGCCAGCAGCCAATCTTGGGGGAATAGCAATCAGCCCCAGCATTTT
TRBV6-4	16	many	.	TRBJ2-3	CASSDSHYSSTDTQYF	TGTGCCAGCAGTGACTCGCATTACTCTAGCACAGATACGCAGTATTTT
TRBV28	13	many	.	TRBJ1-1	CASRFRGNTEAFF	TGTGCCAGCAGGTTCAGGGGGAACACTGAAGCTTTCTTT
TRBV4-2	15	.	.	TRBJ1-5	CASSDANAGGQPQHF	TGTGCCAGCAGCGACGCCAACGCCGGGGGTCAGCCCCAGCATTTT
TRBV5-1	14	.	.	TRBJ1-1	CARSLENPSTEAFF	TGCGCCCGCAGCTTGGAGAACCCCAGCACTGAAGCTTTCTTT
TRBV4-1	14	.	.	TRBJ2-3	CASSHTSGTDTQYF	TGCGCCAGCAGCCATACCTCCGGGACAGATACGCAGTATTTT
TRBV27	14	many	.	TRBJ2-7	CASSLSRGQGEQYF	TGTGCCAGCAGTTTATCCCGGGGGCAGGGCGAGCAGTACTTC
TRBV7-9	10	few	TRBD1	TRBJ2-1	CACEGAEQFF	TGTGCCTGTGAGGGGGCTGAGCAGTTCTTC
TRBV4-1	15	.	.	TRBJ2-7	CASSQVWDTVYEQYF	TGCGCCAGCAGCCAAGTATGGGACACGGTCTACGAGCAGTACTTC
TRBV28	17	.	.	TRBJ2-5	CASSFGVGVMVQETQYF	TGTGCCAGCAGTTTTGGGGTCGGTGTGATGGTCCAAGAGACCCAGTACTTC
TRBV28	14	.	.	TRBJ2-5	CASSLYTDQETQYF	TGTGCCAGCAGTTTATACACGGACCAAGAGACCCAGTACTTC
TRBV28	15	many	TRBD2	TRBJ2-3	CASSFRLASTDTQYF	TGTGCCAGCAGTTTCCGACTAGCGAGCACAGATACGCAGTATTTT
TRBV9	14	.	.	TRBJ1-1	CASSPLPPVTEAFF	TGTGCCAGCAGCCCCCTCCCCCCGGTCACTGAAGCTTTCTTT
TRBV19	13	.	.	TRBJ2-1	CAGSPTSFNEQFF	TGTGCCGGTAGTCCTACTAGTTTCAATGAGCAGTTCTTC
TRBV15	13	.	TRBD1	TRBJ1-1	CATRRTGNTEAFF	TGTGCCACCAGAAGGACAGGGAACACTGAAGCTTTCTTT
TRBV6-2/TRBV6-3	11	.	.	TRBJ1-1	CASSYDYGAFF	TGTGCCAGCAGTTACGACTATGGAGCTTTCTTT
TRBV7-9	17	.	.	TRBJ1-3	CASSLGGLGASGNTIYF	TGTGCCAGCAGCCTGGGGGGTCTGGGGGCTTCTGGAAACACCATATATTTT
TRBV6-2/TRBV6-3	16	many	TRBD1	TRBJ1-1	CASSYPDRGINTEAFF	TGTGCCAGCAGTTACCCGGACAGGGGGATTAACACTGAAGCTTTCTTT
TRBV11-2	17	few	TRBD1	TRBJ2-7	CASSLRGTGGALYEQYF	TGTGCCAGCAGCTTACGTGGGACAGGGGGGGCTCTCTACGAGCAGTACTTC
TRBV11-2	12	many	.	TRBJ2-7	CASSPRLGEQYF	TGTGCCAGCAGCCCGAGACTGGGCGAGCAGTACTTC
TRBV15	16	.	TRBD1	TRBJ2-7	CATSRDPDRGLYEQYF	TGTGCCACCAGCAGAGACCCGGACAGGGGGCTATACGAGCAGTACTTC
TRBV29-1	15	many	.	TRBJ2-2	CSVVAGTTNTGELFF	TGCAGCGTTGTTGCGGGGACCACGAACACCGGGGAGCTGTTTTTT
TRBV5-6	15	many	.	TRBJ1-4	CASSLDRVWEEKLFF	TGTGCCAGCAGCTTGGACAGGGTTTGGGAAGAAAAACTGTTTTTT
TRBV28	18	many	TRBD1	TRBJ2-5	CASSSWTGGQLFQETQYF	TGTGCCAGCAGTTCTTGGACAGGGGGCCAACTTTTCCAAGAGACCCAGTACTTC
TRBV30	14	.	.	TRBJ2-7	CAWSVTESGYEQYF	TGTGCCTGGAGTGTAACGGAAAGTGGCTACGAGCAGTACTTC
TRBV7-2	13	.	.	TRBJ2-7	CASSLGGPSAQYF	TGTGCCAGCAGCTTAGGCGGCCCCTCCGCGCAGTACTTC
TRBV24-1	16	.	TRBD2	TRBJ2-3	CATSDHIAGHTDTQYF	TGTGCCACCAGTGATCACATAGCGGGGCACACAGATACGCAGTATTTT
TRBV7-2	15	.	TRBD1	TRBJ2-7	CASSSETGTSYAQYF	TGTGCCAGCAGCTCTGAGACAGGGACATCCTACGCGCAGTACTTC
TRBV4-3	16	.	TRBD1	TRBJ1-3	CASSTDRVGPGNTIYF	TGCGCCAGCAGCACGGACAGGGTAGGTCCTGGAAACACCATATATTTT
TRBV3-1	15	many	TRBD2	TRBJ2-7	CASSQDGGSKYEQYF	TGTGCCAGCAGCCAAGACGGCGGGAGTAAGTACGAGCAGTACTTC
TRBV28	15	many	.	TRBJ2-7	CASSLSPGTGYEQYF	TGTGCCAGCTCCCTGTCCCCCGGGACGGGTTACGAGCAGTACTTC
TRBV6-2/TRBV6-3	12	many	.	TRBJ2-7	CASSYGWSEQYF	TGTGCCAGCAGTTACGGGTGGAGCGAGCAGTACTTC
TRBV20-1	9	.	.	TRBJ1-2	CSAPDGYTF	TGCAGTGCTCCAGATGGCTACACCTTC
TRBV3-1	14	many	.	TRBJ2-1	CASSQPDTECEQFF	TGTGCCAGCAGCCAACCCGATACAGAGTGTGAGCAGTTCTTC